This T cell receptor beta chain appears in the sequencing data of a study of blood T cell repertoires in COVID-19. Study-level background: Donors in the United States, Italy and Spain gave samples during acute or convalescent COVID-19. The cDNA or gDNA used as material had been derived from T cells, B-cell-depleted T cells, or PBMCs.

Original data processing: Amplifying reference gene primers gave estimates of nucleated cell counts. Data came from immunoSEQ multiplex PCR; TCRdb stores just in-frame clones and leaves some out. D and trimming were read from the DNA, whereas the V and J calls and clone size are those reported in that table. The sample gives fewer than 45,000 clones, over 80% of which show up once; roughly an eighth is in the top ten. In regard to this clone: The junction and the germline gene differ at one end; a read error may be behind it.

From germline, CDR1 is KGHDR and CDR2 SFDVKD. This CDR3 comprises 14 residues. The sequence was obtained from a human donor in a cohort sampled during active COVID-19. Sequencing input: peripheral blood. The chain couples TRBV24-1 to TRBJ2-2; TRBD1 aligns across 10 bases. In DNA, the CDR3 is TGTGCCACTAGTGACAGGGGGCTCACCGGGGAGCTGTTTTTT. Translation gives CATSDRGLTGELFF.